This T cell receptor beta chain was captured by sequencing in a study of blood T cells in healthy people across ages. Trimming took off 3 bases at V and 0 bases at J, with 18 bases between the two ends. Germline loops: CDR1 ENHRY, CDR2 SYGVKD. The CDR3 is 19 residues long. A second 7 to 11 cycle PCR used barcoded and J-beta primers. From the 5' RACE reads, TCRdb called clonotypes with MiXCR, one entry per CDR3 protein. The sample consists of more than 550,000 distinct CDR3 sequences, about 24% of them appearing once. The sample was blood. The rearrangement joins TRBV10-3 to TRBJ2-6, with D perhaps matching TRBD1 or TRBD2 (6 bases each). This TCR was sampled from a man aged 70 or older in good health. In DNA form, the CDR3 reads TGTGCCATCAGTGATTTGAGGAGGGGACACCACTCTGGGGCCAACGTCCTGACTTTC. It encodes CAISDLRRGHHSGANVLTF.